One sample yielded the 2 T cell receptor beta chains listed below, sequenced in a study of T cell changes during pregnancy in multiple sclerosis. Here immunoSEQ multiplex PCR was the method, and the copy in TCRdb shows in-frame clones only, minus some. The top ten hold roughly 2% of the sample, which has around 56,000 clones, 90% seen once. The source was peripheral blood, collected in the first trimester of pregnancy. Receptor source: a female donor in good health, enrolled as a control in a pregnancy study.

On this clone itself: The junction shows a germline mismatch at one end, possibly a read error. This rearrangement joins TRBV20-1 to TRBJ2-7, with 11 bases matching TRBD2. Germline V lookup: CDR1 DFQATT, CDR2 SNEGSKA (reference sequence). This CDR3 comprises 11 residues. The CDR3 reads CSAKTSGDARF. The DNA for the CDR3 is TGCAGTGCGAAGACTAGCGGGGACGCCCGCTTC.

V gene TRBV7-2 combines with J gene TRBJ1-6, with no clear D. The CDR3 has 11 residues. Per the germline V gene, CDR1 is SGHTA and CDR2 is FQGNSA. Trimming pared 6 bases from V and 15 bases from J, leaving 12 bases between. The CDR3 loop reads CASSLKAVLHF. The DNA of the CDR3 is TGTGCCAGCAGTTTGAAGGCGGTCCTCCACTTT.